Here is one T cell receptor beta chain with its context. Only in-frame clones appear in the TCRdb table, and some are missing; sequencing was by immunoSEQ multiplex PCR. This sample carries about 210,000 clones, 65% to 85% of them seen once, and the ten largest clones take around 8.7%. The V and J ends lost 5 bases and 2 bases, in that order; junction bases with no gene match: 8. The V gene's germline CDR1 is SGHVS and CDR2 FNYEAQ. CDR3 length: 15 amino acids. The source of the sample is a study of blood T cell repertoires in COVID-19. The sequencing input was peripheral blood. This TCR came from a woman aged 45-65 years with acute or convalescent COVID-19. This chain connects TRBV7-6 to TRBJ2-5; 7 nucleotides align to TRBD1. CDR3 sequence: CASSPRTGKQETQYF. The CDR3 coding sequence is TGTGCCAGCAGCCCCCGGACAGGAAAACAAGAGACCCAGTACTTC.